The 18 T cell receptor beta chains below were found in one sample sequenced in a study of blood T cell repertoires in COVID-19 (dated by TCRdb to about 2020). Libraries came from the immunoSEQ multiplex PCR assay. This is the immuneACCESS table as TCRdb keeps it, with only in-frame sequences that have V and J called. A part of the clones is gone; compared with another copy, unresolved V genes explain less than half, and the rest is unexplained. The sample profile shows 60,000 to 75,000 clones; around 80% of them were found once. Of the sample, about 5.9% falls within the top ten clones. The sample was peripheral blood. These receptors were taken from a human donor in a cohort sampled during active COVID-19.

This chain connects TRBV6-6 to TRBJ1-2; D might be TRBD1 (6 bases). With 2 bases removed from V and 8 bases from J, the gap between germline ends came to 12 bases. The CDR3 extends over 13 amino acids. Germline values: CDR1 MNHNY, CDR2 SVGAGI (reference sequence). The DNA of the CDR3 is TGTGCCAGCAGTTACCAGGGGATGGAAGGCTACACCTTC. Encoded protein: CASSYQGMEGYTF.

J is TRBJ1-6 and V is TRBV5-1, with 8 nucleotides matching TRBD1. The V gene end was trimmed by 5 bases and the J gene end by 10 bases; junction bases not matched to a gene: 8. The CDR3 has 14 residues. Germline V lookup: CDR1 SGHRS, CDR2 YFSETQ. The CDR3, as DNA: TGCGCCAGCAGTGGCGAGACAGGGGACTCACCCCTCCACTTT. Amino acid sequence: CASSGETGDSPLHF.

V and J are TRBV2 and TRBJ2-1; 7 bases agree with TRBD2. V shed 10 bases and J 4 bases; nucleotides not matched to a gene: 13. This CDR3 is built from 15 residues. Looked up from germline, CDR1 is SNHLY and CDR2 is FYNNEI. The CDR3 protein is CATTRSGGSYNEQFF. The CDR3 DNA follows: TGTGCCACCACCCGGTCGGGCGGGAGTTACAATGAGCAGTTCTTC.

V and J are TRBV23-1 and TRBJ1-3, with D maybe TRBD1 (5 bases). TRBV23-1 is marked as an open reading frame, function uncertain. This CDR3 has 18 residues. Trimming took off 4 bases at V and 3 bases at J, with 22 bases between the two ends. The CDR3 nucleotides read TGCGCCAGCAGTCCCTCCGTGAGACTAAGCGGGGGTGGAAACACCATATATTTT. Amino acid sequence: CASSPSVRLSGGGNTIYF.

Here the CDR3 reads CASSSSQNTEAFF. In DNA, the CDR3 is TGTGCCAGCAGCTCTTCACAGAACACTGAAGCTTTCTTT. This chain joins TRBV14 and TRBJ1-1; D is unclear. CDR3 length equals 13 residues. Trimming left V 5 bases short and J 1 base short, with 8 bases between. CDR1 is SGHDN and CDR2 is FVKESK in the germline V gene.

This clone was seen only once. V is TRBV5-5 and J is TRBJ1-5; D unresolved. With 4 bases removed from V and 5 bases from J, the gap between germline ends came to 13 bases. Germline loops: CDR1 SGHKS, CDR2 YYEKEE (reference sequence). The CDR3 loop spans 14 amino acids. CDR3 in DNA: TGTGCCAGCAGCCTCAGTTTTGAGGATCAGCCCCAGCATTTT. The encoded protein is CASSLSFEDQPQHF.

The rearrangement joins TRBV2 to TRBJ1-4; D call uncertain. Trimming removed 7 bases at V and 7 bases at J, with 10 bases between. The CDR3 spans 12 residues. Germline V gives CDR1 SNHLY, CDR2 FYNNEI. Here the CDR3 reads CASKGDGEKLFF. The CDR3 DNA reads as TGTGCCAGCAAGGGAGATGGTGAAAAACTGTTTTTT. Supplemented by reference TRBV2 and TRBJ1-4, the full variable domain reads EPEVTQTPSHQVTQMGQEVILRCVPISNHLYFYWYRQILGQKVEFLVSFYNNEISEKSEIFDDQFSVERPDGSNFTLKIRSTKLEDSAMYFCASKGDGEKLFFGSGTQLSVL.

This rearrangement joins TRBV5-1 to TRBJ2-2; TRBD1 is a possible D gene (6 bases). Trimming removed 0 bases at V and 4 bases at J, with 7 bases between. CDR1 SGHRS and CDR2 YFSETQ come from the germline V gene. The CDR3 sequence is 14 residues long. The CDR3: CASSLAQGTGELFF. CDR3 coding DNA: TGCGCCAGCAGCTTGGCACAGGGCACCGGGGAGCTGTTTTTT.

The CDR3 sequence is CASSWTSGGAGETQYF. CDR3 nucleotides: TGTGCCAGCAGTTGGACTAGCGGGGGGGCCGGGGAGACCCAGTACTTC. This chain joins TRBV6-5 and TRBJ2-5; 15 bases line up with TRBD2. V gave up 4 bases and J gave up 5 bases; unmatched junction bases: 5. Looked up from germline, CDR1 is MNHEY and CDR2 is SVGAGI. CDR3 length: 16 amino acids.

V and J are TRBV5-4 and TRBJ2-6; possibly TRBD1 for D (5 bases). The ends were cut back, 4 bases at V and 0 bases at J, with 17 bases in the middle. Germline V gives CDR1 SGHNT, CDR2 YYREEE (reference sequence). The CDR3 is made up of 18 amino acids. The CDR3 region has the DNA TGTGCCAGCAGCAACCCCACCTCCGACAGCTCTGGGGCCAACGTCCTGACTTTC. This sequence encodes CASSNPTSDSSGANVLTF.

The gene calls are TRBV6-5 and TRBJ1-2, with D possibly matching TRBD1 (6 bases). With 6 bases removed from V and 0 bases from J, the gap between germline ends came to 11 bases. Germline assignment: CDR1 MNHEY and CDR2 SVGAGI. The CDR3 runs to 14 residues. The CDR3 nucleotides read TGTGCCAGCAGGGAGGACAGAGCTAACTATGGCTACACCTTC. Protein product: CASREDRANYGYTF.

The J gene is TRBJ1-6, the V gene TRBV15; 8 nucleotides line up with TRBD1. The CDR3 length is 15 residues. V lost 5 bases, J lost 13 bases, and 13 bases stayed unmatched. CDR1 and CDR2 from the germline V gene are LNHNV and YYDKDF (reference sequence). The CDR3: CATSPGQGAGRPLHF. CDR3 nucleotides: TGTGCCACCAGCCCCGGCCAGGGGGCGGGTAGGCCCCTCCACTTT. Variable domain in full (rest from reference TRBV15 and TRBJ1-6): DAMVIQNPRYQVTQFGKPVTLSCSQTLNHNVMYWYQQKSSQAPKLLFHYYDKDFNNEADTPDNFQSRRPNTSFCFLDIRSPGLGDTAMYLCATSPGQGAGRPLHFGNGTRLTVT.

The rearrangement joins TRBV21-1 to TRBJ1-2; TRBD1, the table's D call, was not compared with the DNA. TRBV21-1 is assigned pseudogene status. CDR3 size: 18 residues. The CDR3 protein is CASSKTRARRQGAHGYTF. The CDR3, as DNA: TGTGCCAGCAGCAAGACAAGGGCTAGGAGACAGGGGGCTCATGGCTACACCTTC.

The chain combines TRBV4-2 with TRBJ2-3; D not certain. This CDR3 contains 13 residues. Trimming left V 8 bases short and J 0 bases short, with 9 bases between. Per the germline V gene, CDR1 is LGHNA and CDR2 is YNFKEQ. The CDR3 is CASQRSSTDTQYF. CDR3 DNA sequence: TGTGCCAGCCAACGTAGTAGCACAGATACGCAGTATTTT.

Of note for this clone: A read error may produce the germline difference seen at one junction end. This chain joins TRBV19 and TRBJ2-7; 7 bases are shared with TRBD1. The CDR3 sequence is 16 residues long. Germline V gene data show CDR1 as LNHDA and CDR2 as SQIVND (reference sequence). The CDR3 protein is CASSLDRDTTSYEQYF. CDR3 DNA: TGTGCCAGTAGTCTAGACAGGGATACTACTTCCTACGAGCAGTACTTC.

The chain employs TRBV19 and TRBJ1-2; 11 nucleotides align to TRBD1. The trim removed 5 bases at V and 5 bases at J, leaving 7 bases unmatched. Germline V gene sequence: CDR1 LNHDA, CDR2 SQIVND (reference sequence). This CDR3 spans 15 amino acids. CDR3: CASSPDGTGGYGYTF. CDR3 DNA sequence: TGTGCCAGTAGTCCCGACGGGACAGGGGGATATGGCTACACCTTC.

V and J are TRBV3-1 (or the pseudogene TRBV3-2) and TRBJ2-5; D is uncertain. The CDR3 contains 17 residues. Germline V CDR1 and CDR2: LGHDT, YNNKEL (reference sequence). The V end lost 7 bases, the J end lost 1 base, and 22 bases lay between the germline ends. The CDR3 bases are TGTGCCAGCACCACGAGTCCAGGAACACAAGGCCAAGAGACCCAGTACTTC. This codes for CASTTSPGTQGQETQYF.

The chain recombines TRBV14 with TRBJ1-4; D gene ambiguous. This CDR3 contains 15 residues. Germline CDR1 and CDR2: SGHDN and FVKESK. With 1 base removed from V and 8 bases from J, the gap between germline ends came to 14 bases. The CDR3 loop is CASSQVDQVREKLFF. CDR3 coding DNA: TGTGCCAGCAGCCAAGTTGATCAAGTCCGGGAAAAACTGTTTTTT.